A selection of T cell receptor beta chains follows, all from one sample in a study of cytomegalovirus exposure and HLA in healthy donors. Profiled with immunoSEQ multiplex PCR; TCRdb holds only in-frame clones, not every one. The data hold about 130,000 clones, with 75% observed a single time. Sequenced sample: PBMCs. These TCRs come from a woman aged 45-60 years in good health and CMV-seronegative. CDR3s include the opening cysteine and the closing phenylalanine or tryptophan. The D gene is left open where the match is weak. A clone size is listed for some rows: how often the clone was seen (once, few, many), or a class if it is expanded.

few	TRBD1	TRBV28	TRBJ1-4	TGTGCCAGCAGCATGACAGGGCGGACTGAAAAACTGTTTTTT	CASSMTGRTEKLFF
.	TRBD2	TRBV4-3	TRBJ2-7	TGCGCCAGCAGCCAAGAGGTAGCGGGAGATTTTTACGAGCAGTACTTC	CASSQEVAGDFYEQYF
once	.	TRBV28	TRBJ2-7	TGTGCCAGCACCCGCACTCCGGGGCTAGCGACCGGGCAGTACTTC	CASTRTPGLATGQYF
few	.	TRBV30	TRBJ2-5	TGTGCCTGGAGTGGGTACAACCAAGAGACCCAGTACTTC	CAWSGYNQETQYF
once	TRBD2	TRBV7-3	TRBJ2-1	TGTGCCTCCCGCGGGGGACTAGCGGCGACCGGGGAGCAGTTCTTC	CASRGGLAATGEQFF
.	.	TRBV5-1	TRBJ2-3	TGCGCCAGCAGCTTGGATTCCAGGGTGGCAGATACGCAGTATTTT	CASSLDSRVADTQYF
.	TRBD2	TRBV7-3	TRBJ2-1	TGTGCCAGCAGCTCTACCCCCCCCCTACTAGCGGGCTCCTACAATGAGCAGTTCTTC	CASSSTPPLLAGSYNEQFF
.	TRBD2	TRBV18	TRBJ2-1	TGTGCCAGCTCACGCGATAGCGGGAGTCTCGATGAGCAGTTCTTC	CASSRDSGSLDEQFF
.	TRBD2	TRBV7-3	TRBJ2-2	TGTGCCAGCAGCTATCCTCCGTGGGTAGCGGGAGAGATCAACACCGGGGAGCTGTTTTTT	CASSYPPWVAGEINTGELFF
.	.	TRBV4-1	TRBJ2-7	TGCGCCAGCAGCCAAGACGTGTCGGCGGACTACGAGCAGTACTTC	CASSQDVSADYEQYF
.	.	TRBV9	TRBJ2-3	TGTGCCAGCAGCGTAGTGGAGGACTGGACAGATACGCAGTATTTT	CASSVVEDWTDTQYF
.	.	TRBV30	TRBJ1-3	TGTGCCTGGAATCGGGGGACTGGAAACACCATATATTTT	CAWNRGTGNTIYF
.	.	TRBV20-1	TRBJ1-4	TGCAGTGCTCGGACAGTTGAAAAACTGTTTTTT	CSARTVEKLFF